These 21 T cell receptor beta chains were sequenced from one sample in a study of T cell changes during pregnancy in multiple sclerosis. Sequenced by immunoSEQ multiplex PCR; TCRdb stores in-frame clones only, minus some. This table holds tens of thousands of clones, 80% to 90% found once. The material was CD8+ T cells from peripheral blood mononuclear cells, obtained in the second trimester of pregnancy. All receptors come from a female donor with multiple sclerosis, enrolled in a pregnancy study.

The rearrangement joins TRBV6-1 to TRBJ2-7, with 9 bases aligning to TRBD1. V lost 5 bases to trimming and J lost 5 bases; unmatched junction nucleotides: 7. CDR1 is MNHNS and CDR2 is SASEGT in the germline V gene. This CDR3 is 14 amino acids long. The CDR3 region is CASSFRTGVNEQYF. The CDR3 DNA sequence: TGTGCCAGCAGTTTCCGGACAGGGGTGAACGAGCAGTACTTC.

This clone was found a few times. The J gene is TRBJ2-2, the V gene TRBV6-4, with D hard to call. Trimming left V 5 bases short and J 2 bases short, with 6 bases between. The CDR3 has 13 amino acids. CDR1 and CDR2 from the germline V gene are MRHNA and SNTAGT. The CDR3 coding sequence is TGTGCCAGCAGTAGACAAAACACCGGGGAGCTGTTTTTT. Protein product: CASSRQNTGELFF.

The chain carries TRBV27 and TRBJ1-4; D uncertain. Trimming cost V 0 bases and J 1 base, with 9 bases left between them. The CDR3 contains 16 residues. Looked up from germline, CDR1 is MNHEY and CDR2 is SMNVEV (reference sequence). The CDR3 sequence is CASSLSSEGTNEKLFF. CDR3 nucleotide sequence: TGTGCCAGCAGTTTATCGTCCGAGGGAACTAATGAAAAACTGTTTTTT.

V is TRBV27 and J is TRBJ2-4, with 9 nucleotides matching TRBD1. Germline CDR1 is MNHEY and CDR2 is SMNVEV (reference sequence). The CDR3 is 18 amino acids. Losses at the gene ends were 6 bases for V and 0 bases for J; bases not matched to a gene: 12. The CDR3 coding sequence is TGTGCCAGCAGGCCCGGGGACAGGGAAGGGAGAGCCAAAAACATTCAGTACTTC. It specifies CASRPGDREGRAKNIQYF.

The rearrangement joins TRBV19 to TRBJ1-5; unclear D gene. V shed 5 bases and J shed 5 bases, with 16 bases lying between them. Per the germline V gene, CDR1 is LNHDA and CDR2 is SQIVND (reference sequence). This CDR3 spans 15 amino acids. The chain's CDR3 is CASSLGGLRDQPQHF. The CDR3 bases are TGTGCCAGTAGTCTCGGAGGCCTCCGGGATCAGCCCCAGCATTTT.

The rearrangement links TRBV18 to TRBJ2-3; 8 bases are shared with TRBD1. Germline trimming cut 0 bases from V and 1 base from J; bases unmatched to any gene: 3. CDR1 is KGHSH and CDR2 is LQKENI in the germline V gene. CDR3 length equals 16 residues. The CDR3 spells CASSPPKTGGTDTQYF. The CDR3 region has the DNA TGTGCCAGCTCACCACCGAAGACAGGGGGCACAGATACGCAGTATTTT.

The V call is TRBV2, the J call TRBJ2-7, with D tentatively TRBD1 (5 bases). This CDR3 is 11 amino acids long. The V gene's germline CDR1 is SNHLY and CDR2 FYNNEI. V lost 6 bases and J lost 7, with 10 bases in between. CDR3 in DNA: TGTGCCAGCAGAACCGACAGAGAGCAGTACTTC. Translation: CASRTDREQYF.

The J gene is TRBJ1-2, the V gene TRBV5-6, with 7 bases fitting TRBD1. V was pared by 4 bases and J by 4 bases, with 7 bases of the junction left unmatched. The germline gives CDR1 SGHDT, CDR2 YYEEEE. The CDR3 spans 14 residues. The CDR3 sequence: CASSVGDSSYGYTF. In nucleotides, the CDR3 is TGTGCCAGCAGCGTTGGGGACAGCTCCTATGGCTACACCTTC.

The chain combines TRBV6-5 with TRBJ2-5, with no clear D. The J call is uncertain, as TRBJ2-7 better fits the DNA end. Germline V CDR1 and CDR2: MNHEY, SVGAGI. This CDR3 spans 13 amino acids. The CDR3 DNA is TGTGCCAGCAGCCCCCAAGCGTCCTACGAGCAGTACTTC. Its translation: CASSPQASYEQYF.

The CDR3: CASTGRGTDTQYF. The CDR3 bases are TGTGCCTCGACAGGCAGGGGTACAGATACGCAGTATTTT. This chain uses TRBV27 with TRBJ2-3, with D tentatively TRBD1 (6 bases). The CDR3 spans 13 residues. CDR1 and CDR2 (germline): MNHEY, SMNVEV (reference sequence). V shed 11 bases and J shed 3 bases, with 15 bases lying between them.

The chain links TRBV7-6 to TRBJ2-1; 9 positions match TRBD1. V gave up 3 bases and J gave up 7 bases; unmatched junction bases: 7. CDR3 length equals 15 residues. Germline loops: CDR1 SGHVS, CDR2 FNYEAQ. The CDR3 here is CASSFGTGRENEQFF. The CDR3 nucleotides are TGTGCCAGCAGCTTTGGGACAGGGAGGGAGAATGAGCAGTTCTTC.

The rearrangement uses TRBV7-2 and TRBJ2-7; 10 nucleotides agree with TRBD2. Looked up from germline, CDR1 is SGHTA and CDR2 is FQGNSA. Unmatched junction bases numbered 9, after V lost 2 bases and J lost 5 bases. The CDR3 contains 16 residues. The CDR3 DNA reads TGTGCCAGCAGCTTACCAAAAGCGGGAGGGCCCCACGAGCAGTACTTC. Amino acids: CASSLPKAGGPHEQYF.

The chain carries TRBV5-1 and TRBJ2-7; weak D call: TRBD2 (5 bases). Trimming left V 4 bases short and J 5 bases short, with 13 bases between. This CDR3 contains 13 residues. CDR1 is SGHRS, CDR2 YFSETQ, per germline. Written as DNA, the CDR3 is TGCGCCAGCAGCCTCGGACCGGAGGACGAGCAGTACTTC. It is translated as CASSLGPEDEQYF.

The chain joins TRBV5-8 to TRBJ1-1; D is unclear. The CDR3 spans 12 residues. Germline CDR1 and CDR2: SGHTS and YDEGEE. The V end was cut by 8 bases, the J end by 5 bases, with 13 bases between. This chain's CDR3 is CASPKSRTEAFF. CDR3 nucleotides: TGTGCCAGTCCTAAAAGTCGGACTGAAGCTTTCTTT.

This sequence joins TRBV27 and TRBJ2-3, with TRBD2 matching over 12 bases. Germline assignment: CDR1 MNHEY and CDR2 SMNVEV (reference sequence). Germline trimming cut 8 bases from V and 1 base from J; bases unmatched to any gene: 10. There are 17 residues in the CDR3. DNA of the CDR3: TGTGCCAGCCAGACTAGCGGGGGAGAATTTGGCACAGATACGCAGTATTTT. Its protein is CASQTSGGEFGTDTQYF.

This chain uses TRBV4-2 with TRBJ1-2; no reliable D call. The CDR3 totals 16 residues. Deletions cut 0 bases from V and 1 base from J, with 12 bases between. CDR1 is LGHNA, CDR2 YNFKEQ, per germline. This chain's CDR3 is CASSQDPGVDNYGYTF. The CDR3 DNA reads TGTGCCAGCAGCCAAGATCCGGGTGTAGATAACTATGGCTACACCTTC.

The chain is built from TRBV12-1 and TRBJ1-5; the D segment call TRBD1 is taken from the table without a DNA check. TRBV12-1 is described as a pseudogene. The CDR3 has 16 residues. DNA for the CDR3: TGTGCCAGCAGCTTTAACAGGTCTAAAAGCAATCAGCCCCAGCATTTT. Residues: CASSFNRSKSNQPQHF.

The chain couples TRBV27 to TRBJ1-4; 8 bases line up with TRBD1. This CDR3 is 14 amino acids long. V was pared by 5 bases and J by 8 bases, with 7 bases of the junction left unmatched. Germline assignment: CDR1 MNHEY and CDR2 SMNVEV (reference sequence). In nucleotides, the CDR3 is TGTGCCAGCAGTACCAGGGGGCGGGGGGAAAAACTGTTTTTT. It translates to CASSTRGRGEKLFF.

The CDR3 is CASRQGAGNEKLFF. The CDR3 DNA is TGTGCCAGCAGGCAGGGGGCGGGGAATGAAAAACTGTTTTTT. The chain carries TRBV6-5 and TRBJ1-4; TRBD1 agrees at 8 bases. There are 14 residues in the CDR3. V was clipped by 6 bases and J by 5 bases; unmatched bases: 5. The germline gives CDR1 MNHEY, CDR2 SVGAGI.

This clone was seen once. The rearrangement joins TRBV30 to TRBJ1-1; no firm D call. Trimming shortened V by 0 bases and J by 1 base, and 6 bases separated the two germline ends. The CDR3 runs to 13 residues. Looked up from germline, CDR1 is GTSNPN and CDR2 is SVGIG (reference sequence). The CDR3 coding sequence is TGTGCCTGGAGTGTACAGTGGAACACTGAAGCTTTCTTT. As protein: CAWSVQWNTEAFF. The full variable domain, in which reference TRBV30 and TRBJ1-1 provide the parts outside the CDR3, is SQTIHQWPATLVQPVGSPLSLECTVEGTSNPNLYWYRQAAGRGLQLLFYSVGIGQISSEVPQNLSASRPQDRQFILSSKKLLLSDSGFYLCAWSVQWNTEAFFGQGTRLTVV.

In the case of this clone: The sample contains more than one DNA sequence encoding this CDR3. V is TRBV5-1 and J is TRBJ2-7; 9 bases match TRBD1. The CDR3 runs to 15 residues. V shed 4 bases, J shed 7 bases, and the junction held 12 bases outside the gene matches. The germline CDR1 and CDR2 sequences are SGHRS and YFSETQ. The CDR3: CASSLTGTGFDEQYF. CDR3 sequence (DNA): TGCGCCAGCAGCCTAACCGGGACAGGGTTTGATGAGCAGTACTTC.